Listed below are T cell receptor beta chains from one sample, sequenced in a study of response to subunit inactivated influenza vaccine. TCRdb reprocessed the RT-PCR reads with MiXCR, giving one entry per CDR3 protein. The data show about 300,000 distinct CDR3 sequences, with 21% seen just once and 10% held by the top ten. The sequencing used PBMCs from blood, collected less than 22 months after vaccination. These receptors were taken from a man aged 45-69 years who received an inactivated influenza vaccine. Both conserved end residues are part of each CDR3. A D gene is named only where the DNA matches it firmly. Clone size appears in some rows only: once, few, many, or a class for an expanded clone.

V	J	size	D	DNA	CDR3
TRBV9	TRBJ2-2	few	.	TGTGCCAGCAGCGTAGCTTCGGGGTTTGACGGGGAGCTGTTTTTT	CASSVASGFDGELFF
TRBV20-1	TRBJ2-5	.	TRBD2	TGCAGTGCTAGAGACCTGACTAGCGGGAGTTTAGAGACCCAGTACTTC	CSARDLTSGSLETQYF
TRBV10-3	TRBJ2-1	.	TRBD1	TGTGCCATCAGTGAAGGGGGCCCCTACAATGAGCAGTTCTTC	CAISEGGPYNEQFF
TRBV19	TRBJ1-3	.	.	TGTGCCAGTAGTATAGGGACAGCGGTCTCTGGAAACACCATATATTTT	CASSIGTAVSGNTIYF
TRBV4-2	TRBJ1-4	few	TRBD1	TGTGCCAGCAGCCCGGGACAGCATAATGAAAAACTGTTTTTT	CASSPGQHNEKLFF
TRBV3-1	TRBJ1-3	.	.	TGTGCCAGCAGCCTTTTGGATGGCCTATCAGCTGGAAACACCATATATTTT	CASSLLDGLSAGNTIYF
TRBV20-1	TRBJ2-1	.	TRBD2	TGCAGTGCGGTCCTAAGCGGGAGGGCCGGCGATGAGCAGTTCTTC	CSAVLSGRAGDEQFF
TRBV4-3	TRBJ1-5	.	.	TGCGCCAGCAGCCAAGAAAGGACTAGCAATCAGCCCCAGCATTTT	CASSQERTSNQPQHF
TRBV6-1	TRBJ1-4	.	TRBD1	TGTGCCAGCAGGACCGGACAGGGCAGAGGTGAAAAACTGTTTTTT	CASRTGQGRGEKLFF
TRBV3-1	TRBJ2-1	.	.	TGTGCCAGCAGCCAATCTCCCAATGAGCAGTTCTTC	CASSQSPNEQFF
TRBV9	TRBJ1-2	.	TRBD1	TGTGCCAGCAGCGCGTACAGGGGCGGCTCGGATGGCTACACCTTC	CASSAYRGGSDGYTF
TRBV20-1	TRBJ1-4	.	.	TGCAGTGCTGAGGGTCCTAATGAAAAACTGTTTTTT	CSAEGPNEKLFF
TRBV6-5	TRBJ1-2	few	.	TGTGCCAGCAGTTACTCCCTAATCGGCTATGGCTACACCTTC	CASSYSLIGYGYTF
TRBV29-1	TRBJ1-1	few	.	TGCAGCGTTGAAGAACCCGTCGGCTCTGAAGCTTTCTTT	CSVEEPVGSEAFF
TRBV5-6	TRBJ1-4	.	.	TGTGCCAGCAGCTTGGGGGGGGCGAATGGAAAACTGTTTTTT	CASSLGGANGKLFF
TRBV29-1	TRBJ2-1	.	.	TGCAGCTCATTGTTCGGCAATGAGCAGTTCTTC	CSSLFGNEQFF
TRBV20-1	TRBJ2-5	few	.	TGCAGTGCTAGTACCTCTGCGCGGGAGACCCAGTACTTC	CSASTSARETQYF
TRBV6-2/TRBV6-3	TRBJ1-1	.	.	TGTGCCAGCAGTCCGCTCGTCAGGCCCACTGAAGCTTTCTTT	CASSPLVRPTEAFF
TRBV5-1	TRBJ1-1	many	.	TGCGCCAGCAGCCGGGACGGCTTGAACACTGAAGCTTTCTTT	CASSRDGLNTEAFF
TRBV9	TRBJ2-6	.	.	TGTGCCAGCAGCGTAGAACCAAGCCCATCGGCCAACGTCCTGACTTTC	CASSVEPSPSANVLTF
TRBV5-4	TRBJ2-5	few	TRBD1	TGTGCGAGTTCCCTGGCCCAGGGGGCGTTAGTCGTGACCCAGTACTTC	CASSLAQGALVVTQYF
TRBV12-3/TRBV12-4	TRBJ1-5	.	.	TGTGCCAGCAGTTCGGCGTTGGGTCAGCCCCAGCATTTT	CASSSALGQPQHF
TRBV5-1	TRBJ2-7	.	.	TGCGCCAGCAGCCCCGACAGCAGCCTTTCCTACGAGCAGTACTTC	CASSPDSSLSYEQYF
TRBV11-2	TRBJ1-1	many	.	TGTGCCAGCAGCCCCCGTCTCGGGGGCGGAGGTACTGAAGCTTTCTTT	CASSPRLGGGGTEAFF
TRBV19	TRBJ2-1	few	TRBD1	TGTGCCAGTAGTACCCCCGGGACAGGGGAGAATGAGCAGTTCTTC	CASSTPGTGENEQFF
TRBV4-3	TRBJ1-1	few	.	TGCGCCAGCAGCCAAGTGGGGCGGACTGAAGCTTTCTTT	CASSQVGRTEAFF
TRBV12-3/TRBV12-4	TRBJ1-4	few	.	TGTGCCAGCCGTGACAGAGTTTTAGAAAAACTGTTTTTT	CASRDRVLEKLFF
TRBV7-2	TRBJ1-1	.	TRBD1	TGTGCCAGCAGCTTGGGGACAGGGGACTACACTGAAGCTTTCTTT	CASSLGTGDYTEAFF
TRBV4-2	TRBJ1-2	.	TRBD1	TGTGCCAGCAGCCCCGGACAGGGGGCGAACTATGGCTACACCTTC	CASSPGQGANYGYTF
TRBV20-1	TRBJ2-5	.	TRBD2	TGCAGTGCTAGGACTCCGGGGGGGCGGGCAGAGACCCAGTACTTC	CSARTPGGRAETQYF
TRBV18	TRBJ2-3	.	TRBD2	TGTGCCAGCTCACCGGGACTAGGGATCACAGATACGCAGTATTTT	CASSPGLGITDTQYF
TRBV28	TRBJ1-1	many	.	TGTGCCAGCAGTTTTGTGATGATGGTCACTGAAGCTTTCTTT	CASSFVMMVTEAFF
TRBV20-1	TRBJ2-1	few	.	TGCAGTGCTAGAGTGGTAGCAGTCATACCCCACAATGAGCAGTTCTTC	CSARVVAVIPHNEQFF
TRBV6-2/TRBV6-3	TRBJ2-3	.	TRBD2	TGTGCCAGCAGTTCAGGACTAGTGGGCACAGATACGCAGTATTTT	CASSSGLVGTDTQYF
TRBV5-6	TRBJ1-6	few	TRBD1	TGTGCCAGCAGCTTGGACAGGGGAGGAGGGCCCCTCCACTTT	CASSLDRGGGPLHF
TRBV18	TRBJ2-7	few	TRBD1	TGTGCCAGCTCACACCGGGACAGATCCTACGAGCAGTACTTC	CASSHRDRSYEQYF
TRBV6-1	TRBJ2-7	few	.	TGTGCCAGCAGCCCCGAGGGGGACCACGAGCAGTACTTC	CASSPEGDHEQYF
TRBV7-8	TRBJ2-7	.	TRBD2	TGTGCCAGCAGCTTACTACCTGGACTAGCGGGGGAGTACGAGCAGTACTTC	CASSLLPGLAGEYEQYF
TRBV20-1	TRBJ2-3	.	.	TGCAGTGCTTTCACAGATACGCAGTATTTT	CSAFTDTQYF
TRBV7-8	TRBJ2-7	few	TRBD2	TGTGCCAGCAGCTTAGAGGAGCGGGGACCTAGGAGGTCCTACGAGCAGTACTTC	CASSLEERGPRRSYEQYF
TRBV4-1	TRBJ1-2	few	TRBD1	TGCGCCAGCAGCCAAGACTCCTCAGGGGGCTATGGCTACACCTTC	CASSQDSSGGYGYTF
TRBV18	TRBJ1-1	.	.	TGTGCCAGCTCACCCCTTGACAGCCCGAACACTGAAGCTTTCTTT	CASSPLDSPNTEAFF
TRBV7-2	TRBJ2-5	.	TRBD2	TGTGCCAGCAGCTTAGTTGGCGGGGGGCAAGAGACCCAGTACTTC	CASSLVGGGQETQYF
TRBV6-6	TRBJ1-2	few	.	TGTGCCAGCAGTACATTGTCACGGATGCGGTACACCTTC	CASSTLSRMRYTF
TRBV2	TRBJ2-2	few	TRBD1	TGTGCCAGCACTAGCGGACTATGGGACAGGGGATACACCGGGGAGCTGTTTTTT	CASTSGLWDRGYTGELFF
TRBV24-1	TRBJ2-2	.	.	TGTGCCACCCTAGGACACCAGGGCACCGGGGAGCTGTTTTTT	CATLGHQGTGELFF
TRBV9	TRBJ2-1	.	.	TGTGCCAGCAGCGCGTCCGGGACACCCTACAATGAGCAGTTCTTC	CASSASGTPYNEQFF
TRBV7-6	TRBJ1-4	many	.	TGTGCCAGCAGCTTAGCGTACAGGAGCGCAACTAATGAAAAACTGTTTTTT	CASSLAYRSATNEKLFF